Shown below are 17 T cell receptor beta chains from a single sample sequenced in a study of blood T cell repertoires in COVID-19 (dated by TCRdb to the early 2020s). To prepare the library, the immunoSEQ multiplex PCR assay was applied. The source is immuneACCESS, and TCRdb retained only in-frame sequences with V and J called. Part of the clones is not carried over; for the studies checked, unresolved V genes explain less than half of this, and the remainder is unexplained. In this sample the table shows about 190,000 clones, about 80% of which occur a single time. In total, the top ten clones hold approximately 26% of the sample. The source material was peripheral blood. Source of these receptors: a woman aged 70-85 years with acute or convalescent COVID-19.

The chain combines TRBV5-1 with TRBJ2-2, with a tentative D call TRBD2 (5 bases). Germline V gives CDR1 SGHRS, CDR2 YFSETQ. Trimming shortened V by 5 bases and J by 2 bases, and 19 bases separated the two germline ends. The CDR3 is 17 amino acids. The CDR3 here is CASSRGSNSFNTGELFF. CDR3 sequence (DNA): TGCGCCAGCAGTCGTGGGAGTAATTCCTTTAACACCGGGGAGCTGTTTTTT.

The chain uses TRBV5-4 and TRBJ1-1; D unclear. The germline V gene encodes CDR1 SGHNT and CDR2 YYREEE (reference sequence). CDR3 length: 14 amino acids. The V end lost 3 bases, the J end lost 6 bases, and 15 bases lay between the germline ends. CDR3 DNA: TGTGCCAGCAGCTGGGCGGGAGCGGCCTCTGAAGCTTTCTTT. Encoded protein: CASSWAGAASEAFF.

The J gene is TRBJ2-5, the V gene TRBV29-1; TRBD1 aligns across 8 bases. The germline gives CDR1 SQVTM, CDR2 ANQGSEA. The CDR3 loop spans 15 amino acids. V shed 4 bases, J shed 2 bases, and the junction held 9 bases outside the gene matches. The CDR3 here is CSVGRGTGRQETQYF. CDR3 DNA: TGCAGCGTTGGCCGCGGGACAGGTAGACAAGAGACCCAGTACTTC. The full variable domain, with the rest looked up from reference TRBV29-1 and TRBJ2-5, is SAVISQKPSRDICQRGTSLTIQCQVDSQVTMMFWYRQQPGQSLTLIATANQGSEATYESGFVIDKFPISRPNLTFSTLTVSNMSPEDSSIYLCSVGRGTGRQETQYFGPGTRLLVL.

J is TRBJ1-3 and V is TRBV3-1 (or the pseudogene TRBV3-2); 7 nucleotides agree with TRBD1. The CDR3 runs 14 residues. Germline-derived CDR1 and CDR2 are LGHDT and YNNKEL (reference sequence). Losses at the gene ends were 5 bases for V and 3 bases for J; bases not matched to a gene: 4. The CDR3 nucleotides read TGTGCCAGCAGCATCAGGGGGTATGGAAACACCATATATTTT. Translating gives CASSIRGYGNTIYF.

The V call is TRBV24-1, the J call TRBJ2-3; 9 bases are a match to TRBD1. Looked up from germline, CDR1 is KGHDR and CDR2 is SFDVKD. After removal of 0 bases from V and 3 bases from J, the junction contained 3 bases not matched to a gene. The CDR3 totals 16 residues. The CDR3: CATSDLGDRETDTQYF. Here the CDR3 DNA reads TGTGCCACCAGTGATTTGGGGGACAGGGAGACAGATACGCAGTATTTT.

This clone was found a few times. The rearrangement joins TRBV5-4 to TRBJ1-2; D gene unclear. V dropped 1 base and J dropped 3 bases, with 4 bases sitting between them. The CDR3 has 12 residues. CDR1 and CDR2 from the germline V gene are SGHNT and YYREEE (reference sequence). Written as DNA, the CDR3 is TGTGCCAGCAGCTTGCGGGACTATGGCTACACCTTC. It translates to CASSLRDYGYTF.

The chain recombines TRBV13 with TRBJ2-7, with TRBD1 as a possible D gene (5 bases). The ends were cut back, 0 bases at V and 0 bases at J, with 9 bases in the middle. CDR3 length: 15 amino acids. Germline CDR1 PRHDT, CDR2 FYEKMQ (reference sequence). CDR3 nucleotide sequence: TGTGCCAGCAGCTTAGGGGGGCGAAGCTCCTACGAGCAGTACTTC. This gives the protein CASSLGGRSSYEQYF.

The genes are TRBV6-5 and TRBJ2-7, with 7 nucleotides matching TRBD1. The CDR3 consists of 14 residues. Germline V CDR1 and CDR2: MNHEY, SVGAGI. V lost 7 bases to trimming and J lost 5 bases; unmatched junction nucleotides: 11. CDR3 sequence reads: CASMRGQQVDEQYF. CDR3 sequence (DNA): TGTGCCAGCATGAGGGGACAGCAAGTGGACGAGCAGTACTTC.

V is TRBV6-5 and J is TRBJ1-4; 9 bases align to TRBD1. Germline loops: CDR1 MNHEY, CDR2 SVGAGI. The ends lost 6 bases at V and 6 bases at J; junction bases unmatched: 5. The CDR3 loop spans 14 amino acids. In DNA form, the CDR3 reads TGTGCCAGCAGAACCCGGGACAGGGATGAAAAACTGTTTTTT. Its protein product is CASRTRDRDEKLFF.

This sequence joins TRBV2 and TRBJ2-1; possible D gene TRBD2, 6 bases. Germline CDR1 SNHLY, CDR2 FYNNEI. Trimming removed 7 bases from V and 9 bases from J, with 22 bases in between. This CDR3 is 15 amino acids long. In DNA form, the CDR3 reads TGTGCCAGCACCATCTTCACCGGGACTCATAGTGAGCAGTTCTTC. This sequence encodes CASTIFTGTHSEQFF.

The V and J genes are TRBV7-9 and TRBJ1-1; D gene uncertain. V lost 1 base and J 1 base, leaving 7 bases between the germline ends. The CDR3 consists of 14 residues. Germline values: CDR1 SEHNR, CDR2 FQNEAQ (reference sequence). The CDR3 nucleotides are TGTGCCAGCAGCTTAGTTGCAGGGAACACTGAAGCTTTCTTT. Translated: CASSLVAGNTEAFF.

The CDR3 is CASSLFRGTEAFF. CDR3 DNA: TGTGCCAGCAGCTTGTTCCGGGGCACTGAAGCTTTCTTT. The chain combines TRBV5-6 with TRBJ1-1, with D uncertain. The V and J ends lost 1 base and 4 bases respectively, with 8 bases between them. Germline lookup yields CDR1 SGHDT and CDR2 YYEEEE. This CDR3 comprises 13 residues.

This rearrangement joins TRBV6-5 to TRBJ2-3; D is ambiguous. Per the germline V gene, CDR1 is MNHEY and CDR2 is SVGAGI. The CDR3 has 16 amino acids. The V end lost 2 bases, the J end lost 3 bases, and 15 bases lay between the germline ends. CDR3 in amino acids: CASSYVPGSSTDTQYF. The CDR3 nucleotides are TGTGCCAGCAGTTACGTCCCGGGTAGTTCGACAGATACGCAGTATTTT.

The chain joins TRBV5-1 to TRBJ1-1; D is unclear. CDR3 size: 17 residues. Germline V gene data show CDR1 as SGHRS and CDR2 as YFSETQ. Trimming cost V 0 bases and J 0 bases, with 15 bases left between them. CDR3 loop: CASSLAISKNMNTEAFF. Here the CDR3 DNA reads TGCGCCAGCAGCTTGGCCATCAGTAAGAACATGAACACTGAAGCTTTCTTT. The variable domain in full, with the rest retrieved from reference TRBV5-1 and TRBJ1-1, is KAGVTQTPRYLIKTRGQQVTLSCSPISGHRSVSWYQQTPGQGLQFLFEYFSETQRNKGNFPGRFSGRQFSNSRSEMNVSTLELGDSALYLCASSLAISKNMNTEAFFGQGTRLTVV.

The rearrangement uses TRBV7-9 and TRBJ1-2; tentative D call: TRBD1 (6 bases). CDR3 length: 13 amino acids. Germline-derived CDR1 and CDR2 are SEHNR and FQNEAQ (reference sequence). Trimming cost V 5 bases and J 8 bases, with 15 bases left between them. The CDR3 spells CASSARGAEGYTF. The CDR3 coding sequence is TGTGCCAGCAGCGCCCGGGGGGCAGAGGGCTACACCTTC.

This chain links TRBV3-1 (or the pseudogene TRBV3-2) with TRBJ2-7; the D gene is possibly TRBD1 (6 bases). This CDR3 is 14 amino acids long. Trimming removed 2 bases at V and 5 bases at J, with 13 bases between. CDR1 and CDR2 (germline): LGHDT, YNNKEL (reference sequence). The CDR3 sequence is CASSQNRVGDEQYF. The CDR3 nucleotides are TGTGCCAGCAGCCAAAACAGGGTTGGCGACGAGCAGTACTTC.

The chain carries TRBV6-5 and TRBJ2-7, with D hard to call. Germline values: CDR1 MNHEY, CDR2 SVGAGI. Trimming cost V 10 bases and J 2 bases, with 12 bases left between them. The CDR3 sequence is 12 residues long. The CDR3 loop reads CATQASTYEQYF. For the CDR3, the DNA is TGTGCCACCCAGGCGTCCACCTACGAGCAGTACTTC.